Listed here are 20 T cell receptor beta chains from one sample, sequenced in a study of identical twins. TCRdb re-called the 5' RACE reads through MiXCR, storing one row per CDR3 protein. In the table there are around 1.7 million distinct CDR3 sequences, around 33% of which are singletons. The sequenced sample consisted of cord blood. These receptors were obtained from a newborn girl in good health.

The V and J genes are TRBV6-1 and TRBJ2-4, with 11 bases fitting TRBD2. This CDR3 spans 15 amino acids. Per germline, CDR1 MNHNS and CDR2 SASEGT. Trimming at V came to 4 bases and at J to 2 bases, leaving 1 base not matched to a gene. The CDR3 bases are TGTGCCAGCAGTGCTAGCGGGGGGCCCAAAAACATTCAGTACTTC. As protein: CASSASGGPKNIQYF.

This clonotype was detected a few times. This chain uses TRBV7-9 with TRBJ1-1; D gene unclear. With 5 bases removed from V and 6 bases from J, the gap between germline ends came to 13 bases. The germline CDR1 and CDR2 sequences are SEHNR and FQNEAQ (reference sequence). The CDR3 loop spans 13 amino acids. The CDR3 region has the DNA TGTGCCAGCAGCCCCGACGGGCAGTCTGAAGCTTTCTTT. It is translated as CASSPDGQSEAFF.

This chain links TRBV20-1 with TRBJ2-5, with D unresolved. Matching the DNA end better, TRBJ2-7 makes the J call doubtful. Germline loops: CDR1 DFQATT, CDR2 SNEGSKA (reference sequence). The CDR3 has 11 residues. The CDR3 loop is CSARALSEQYF. DNA of the CDR3: TGCAGTGCTAGAGCCCTAAGCGAGCAGTACTTC.

This clonotype was found a few times. The rearrangement joins TRBV2 to TRBJ2-5; D gene unclear. The CDR3 is 15 amino acids. V dropped 6 bases and J dropped 5 bases, with 19 bases sitting between them. Germline V lookup: CDR1 SNHLY, CDR2 FYNNEI. The CDR3 reads CASSPRGVSWETQYF. The CDR3 region has the DNA TGTGCCAGCAGCCCCCGTGGTGTTTCTTGGGAGACCCAGTACTTC.

This clonotype was seen ten or more times. The gene calls are TRBV29-1 and TRBJ2-5; the D call may be TRBD1 or TRBD2 (5 bases each). CDR1 is SQVTM, CDR2 ANQGSEA, per germline. The germline V and J ends were trimmed by 4 bases and 5 bases, with 14 bases remaining between them. The CDR3 extends over 13 amino acids. CDR3 sequence: CSVAGGPWETQYF. The CDR3 DNA follows: TGCAGCGTTGCTGGGGGACCATGGGAGACCCAGTACTTC.

CDR3 DNA sequence: TGTGCCAGCAGAGGACTAGCGGGGGCCGAGGGCTCCTACAATGAGCAGTTCTTC. Its protein product is CASRGLAGAEGSYNEQFF. The rearrangement joins TRBV12-3 or TRBV12-4 to TRBJ2-1; 13 positions match TRBD2. The V segment lost 6 bases and the J segment 0 bases; nucleotides outside the gene matches: 8. This CDR3 spans 18 amino acids.

This clonotype turned up a few times. This rearrangement joins TRBV10-3 to TRBJ2-1; TRBD1 aligns across 7 bases. In germline, CDR1 is ENHRY, CDR2 SYGVKD. The CDR3 loop spans 15 amino acids. Germline trimming cut 0 bases from V and 6 bases from J; bases unmatched to any gene: 5. CDR3 DNA sequence: TGTGCCATCAGTGAGTCAGGGGCAGGGGGCAATGAGCAGTTCTTC. Protein product: CAISESGAGGNEQFF.

This chain links TRBV25-1 with TRBJ2-3, with 7 nucleotides matching TRBD2. The CDR3 consists of 13 residues. The germline V gene encodes CDR1 MGHDK and CDR2 SYGVNS. V lost 4 bases and J lost 5; bases outside the gene matches: 3. CDR3 in amino acids: CASSGRGLDTQYF. CDR3 sequence (DNA): TGTGCCAGCAGTGGGCGGGGGTTAGATACGCAGTATTTT.

The chain uses TRBV4-1 and TRBJ2-3; 8 bases fit TRBD2. Germline V gene sequence: CDR1 MGHRA, CDR2 YSYEKL. V lost 3 bases, J lost 0 bases, and 5 bases stayed unmatched. This CDR3 has 16 amino acids. The CDR3 is CASSHNRLASTDTQYF. DNA for the CDR3: TGCGCCAGCAGCCACAACCGACTAGCGAGCACAGATACGCAGTATTTT.

This sequence joins TRBV5-1 and TRBJ2-1; 8 nucleotides align to TRBD1. The CDR3 length is 15 residues. Germline V gene lookup returns CDR1 SGHRS and CDR2 YFSETQ. Losses at the gene ends were 4 bases for V and 10 bases for J; bases not matched to a gene: 13. The CDR3 spells CASSPDRALTYEQFF. CDR3 nucleotide sequence: TGCGCCAGCAGCCCGGACAGGGCCCTTACCTACGAGCAGTTCTTC. The full variable domain, its missing parts supplied by reference TRBV5-1 and TRBJ2-1, is KAGVTQTPRYLIKTRGQQVTLSCSPISGHRSVSWYQQTPGQGLQFLFEYFSETQRNKGNFPGRFSGRQFSNSRSEMNVSTLELGDSALYLCASSPDRALTYEQFFGPGTRLTVL.

The chain couples TRBV28 to TRBJ1-5, with D possibly being TRBD1 (5 bases). CDR1 is MDHEN, CDR2 SYDVKM, per germline. The CDR3 has 17 amino acids. The ends were cut back, 7 bases at V and 0 bases at J, with 19 bases in the middle. CDR3 bases: TGTGCCAGCAAGGAGGAGTGGACAAGGTATAGCAATCAGCCCCAGCATTTT. Its translation is CASKEEWTRYSNQPQHF.

The CDR3 reads CASSQALAGETDTQYF. The CDR3 DNA reads as TGTGCCAGCAGCCAAGCTCTAGCGGGGGAAACAGATACGCAGTATTTT. This chain joins TRBV4-2 and TRBJ2-3; 10 bases fit TRBD2. CDR3 length: 16 residues. V dropped 1 base and J dropped 3; count of bases not matched to a gene: 4. Germline V gene sequence: CDR1 LGHNA, CDR2 YNFKEQ.

This chain links TRBV7-2 with TRBJ2-7, with TRBD2 matching 11 bases. This CDR3 is 14 amino acids long. V lost 4 bases and J lost 3; bases outside the gene matches: 2. Germline CDR1 and CDR2: SGHTA and FQGNSA. The CDR3 loop is CASSSSGRYYEQYF. The CDR3 region has the DNA TGTGCCAGCAGCTCTAGCGGGAGGTACTACGAGCAGTACTTC.

This clonotype has more than one count but fewer than ten. The rearrangement joins TRBV21-1 to TRBJ1-5; TRBD1 is taken as the D call from the table, unchecked against the DNA. TRBV21-1 is labeled a pseudogene. The CDR3 sequence is 17 residues long. The CDR3 is CASSKVWTAYSNQPQHF. DNA for the CDR3: TGTGCCAGCAGCAAAGTTTGGACAGCGTATAGCAATCAGCCCCAGCATTTT.

This clonotype was counted between two and nine times. The chain's CDR3 is CASSEQGNEKLFF. In nucleotides, the CDR3 is TGTGCCAGCAGCGAACAGGGGAATGAAAAACTGTTTTTT. The rearrangement joins TRBV9 to TRBJ1-4, with 7 bases aligning to TRBD1. V lost 3 bases, J lost 5 bases, and 1 base stayed unmatched. The CDR3 runs to 13 residues. The germline CDR1 and CDR2 sequences are SGDLS and YYNGEE.

V usage is TRBV2 and J usage is TRBJ2-7; D might be TRBD2 (6 bases). The DNA matches TRBJ2-5 better at its end, which makes the J call doubtful. The CDR3 length is 15 residues. CDR1 is SNHLY and CDR2 is FYNNEI in the germline V gene. The CDR3 protein is CASSEALGGWETQYF. In DNA, the CDR3 is TGTGCCAGCAGTGAAGCGCTCGGGGGTTGGGAGACCCAGTACTTC.

This clonotype was counted between two and nine times. The chain is built from TRBV12-5 and TRBJ2-4; the D gene is possibly TRBD1 (6 bases). Gene TRBJ2-7 matches the end of the DNA better, so the J call may be wrong. CDR1 LGHNT and CDR2 FRNRAP come from the germline V gene. This CDR3 is built from 12 residues. The CDR3 loop reads CASGRTGFEQYF. Written as DNA, the CDR3 is TGTGCTAGTGGCCGTACAGGGTTCGAGCAGTACTTC.

The rearrangement joins TRBV14 to TRBJ1-1; D ambiguous. Germline V CDR1 and CDR2: SGHDN, FVKESK. This CDR3 spans 15 amino acids. The V end lost 3 bases, the J end lost 0 bases, and 11 bases lay between the germline ends. The CDR3 protein is CASSHQTVMNTEAFF. The CDR3 DNA sequence: TGTGCCAGCAGCCACCAAACAGTAATGAACACTGAAGCTTTCTTT.

In its sample, this clonotype was seen a few times. This chain connects TRBV15 to TRBJ2-4, with D perhaps matching TRBD2 (6 bases). Trimming pared 5 bases from V and 4 bases from J, leaving 15 bases between. Looked up from germline, CDR1 is LNHNV and CDR2 is YYDKDF (reference sequence). The CDR3 is made up of 15 amino acids. The CDR3 loop reads CATSRGTAVKNIQYF. DNA of the CDR3: TGTGCCACCAGCCGCGGGACTGCGGTAAAAAACATTCAGTACTTC.

This clonotype showed up many times. V usage is TRBV6-1 and J usage is TRBJ1-2; tentative D call: TRBD1 (5 bases). Germline assignment: CDR1 MNHNS and CDR2 SASEGT. V lost 5 bases, J lost 5 bases, and 9 bases lay in between. The CDR3 consists of 12 residues. CDR3 residues: CASSRGFYGYTF. Here the CDR3 DNA reads TGTGCCAGCAGTCGGGGGTTTTATGGCTACACCTTC.